This TCR beta chain was documented in a study of cytomegalovirus exposure and HLA in healthy donors. Trimming pared 2 bases from V and 7 bases from J, leaving 9 bases between. The CDR3 runs 12 residues. Germline V gene data show CDR1 as SGHDN and CDR2 as FVKESK. Study-wide results and caveats: TCR beta V segments were, for the most part, productive about 87% or about 30% of the time in an earlier analysis.

Concerning this clone: No antigen is known for it.

PCR primers comprised 60 Vbeta and 13 Jbeta primers. The repertoire was sequenced with immunoSEQ multiplex PCR; TCRdb's copy has only in-frame clones and lacks some. The repertoire holds 230,000 or so clones, with around nine tenths as singletons. J is TRBJ2-7 and V is TRBV14; the D is unclear. The material sequenced was PBMCs. This receptor was identified in a girl aged 2 to 9 in good health and CMV-seronegative. The CDR3 DNA is TGTGCCAGCAGCCAACTTCCCGGGGAGCAGTACTTC. It codes for CASSQLPGEQYF. The complete variable domain, with remaining parts taken from reference TRBV14 and TRBJ2-7, reads EAGVTQFPSHSVIEKGQTVTLRCDPISGHDNLYWYRRVMGKEIKFLLHFVKESKQDESGMPNNRFLAERTGGTYSTLKVQPAELEDSGVYFCASSQLPGEQYFGPGTRLTVT.